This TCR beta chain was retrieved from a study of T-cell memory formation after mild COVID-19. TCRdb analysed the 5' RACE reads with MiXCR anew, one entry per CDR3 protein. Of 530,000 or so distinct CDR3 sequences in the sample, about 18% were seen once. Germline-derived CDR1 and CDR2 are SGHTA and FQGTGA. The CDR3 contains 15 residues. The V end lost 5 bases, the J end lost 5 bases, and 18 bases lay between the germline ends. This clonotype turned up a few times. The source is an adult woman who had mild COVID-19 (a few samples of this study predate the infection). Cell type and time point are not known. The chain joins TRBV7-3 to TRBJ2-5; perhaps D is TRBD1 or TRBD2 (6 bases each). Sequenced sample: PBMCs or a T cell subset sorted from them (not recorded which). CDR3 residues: CASSPGAYSGETQYF. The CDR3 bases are TGTGCCAGCAGCCCGGGGGCGTACTCCGGGGAGACCCAGTACTTC.